Presented here are 16 T cell receptor beta chains from one specimen sequenced in a study of blood T cell repertoires in COVID-19. Libraries were prepared by immunoSEQ multiplex PCR; TCRdb keeps only in-frame clonotypes and omits some of them. The table includes about 190,000 clones, 90% detected once. Sequencing was done on a sample of peripheral blood. The receptors shown here come from a man in his forties or fifties with acute or convalescent COVID-19.

The chain employs TRBV7-9 and TRBJ2-1; weak D call: TRBD1 (6 bases). Per the germline V gene, CDR1 is SEHNR and CDR2 is FQNEAQ (reference sequence). V lost 7 bases and J 0 bases, leaving 13 bases between the germline ends. The CDR3 is 15 amino acids. CDR3 sequence (DNA): TGTGCCAGCACCGGACAGCCCCGCTCCTACAATGAGCAGTTCTTC. Translated: CASTGQPRSYNEQFF.

The chain links TRBV28 to TRBJ2-3; D may be TRBD2 (5 bases). Germline CDR1 is MDHEN and CDR2 is SYDVKM. Trimming pared 6 bases from V and 8 bases from J, leaving 21 bases between. The CDR3 consists of 15 residues. The CDR3 region is CASRPMGGSEGTQYF. The CDR3 DNA sequence: TGTGCCAGCAGACCCATGGGCGGGTCAGAGGGTACGCAGTATTTT.

This rearrangement joins TRBV15 to TRBJ2-5; D might be TRBD1 (6 bases). CDR1 is LNHNV, CDR2 YYDKDF, per germline (reference sequence). The CDR3 is 16 residues long. The germline V and J ends were trimmed by 2 bases and 2 bases, with 15 bases remaining between them. In nucleotides, the CDR3 is TGTGCCACCAGCAGAACTAAGGGACACCTACAAGAGACCCAGTACTTC. Translation: CATSRTKGHLQETQYF.

The V call is TRBV28, the J call TRBJ2-7; 9 bases fit TRBD1. CDR3 length: 13 residues. In germline, CDR1 is MDHEN, CDR2 SYDVKM. The V and J ends lost 8 bases and 3 bases, in that order; junction bases with no gene match: 5. As DNA, the CDR3 is TGTGCCAGCGGCCACAGGGGGCGCTACGAGCAGTACGTC. This gives the protein CASGHRGRYEQYV.

This chain uses TRBV27 with TRBJ1-2; D possibly corresponds to TRBD1 (6 bases). Between the trimmed V and J ends, which lost 6 bases and 0 bases, there was a span of 26 bases. CDR1 MNHEY and CDR2 SMNVEV come from the germline V gene (reference sequence). The CDR3 loop spans 19 amino acids. DNA for the CDR3: TGTGCCAGCAGCACTGGGGTCATCGAGGACAGAACTTCTAACTATGGCTACACCTTC. Protein sequence: CASSTGVIEDRTSNYGYTF.

The chain couples TRBV5-6 to TRBJ1-1; D is undetermined. The germline V and J ends were trimmed by 6 bases and 0 bases, with 12 bases remaining between them. The CDR3 totals 14 residues. Germline V CDR1 and CDR2: SGHDT, YYEEEE. CDR3: CASNEGSVNTEAFF. The CDR3 nucleotides read TGTGCCAGCAATGAGGGTTCGGTGAACACTGAAGCTTTCTTT.

V is TRBV6-7 and J is TRBJ2-7; weak D call: TRBD1 (5 bases). TRBV6-7 is annotated as an ORF whose role is uncertain. V dropped 0 bases and J dropped 0 bases, with 12 bases sitting between them. This CDR3 spans 16 amino acids. The CDR3 region has the DNA TGTGCCAGCAGTTACTCTGTGACAGAGAGCTCCTACGAGCAGTACGTC. Amino acid sequence: CASSYSVTESSYEQYV.

The rearrangement joins TRBV28 to TRBJ2-1, with 7 bases matching TRBD1. There are 14 residues in the CDR3. Looked up from germline, CDR1 is MDHEN and CDR2 is SYDVKM. V was clipped by 5 bases and J by 4 bases; unmatched bases: 5. The chain's CDR3 is CASSKDRLYNEQFF. The CDR3 DNA reads TGTGCCAGCAGTAAGGACAGGCTTTACAATGAGCAGTTCTTC.

The CDR3 bases are TGTGCCAGCAGCTTAGAAGTCTACAGGGAAGAGGATGGCTACACCTTC. Protein product: CASSLEVYREEDGYTF. This chain joins TRBV7-9 and TRBJ1-2, with D perhaps TRBD1 (6 bases). Trimming took off 1 base at V and 6 bases at J, with 18 bases between the two ends. CDR1 and CDR2 (germline): SEHNR, FQNEAQ (reference sequence). The CDR3 length is 16 residues.

The chain combines TRBV6-4 with TRBJ1-5; possible D gene TRBD1, 5 bases. CDR1 and CDR2 (germline): MRHNA, SNTAGT. The V gene lost 5 bases and the J gene lost 2 bases, with 13 bases spanning the gap. The CDR3 totals 15 residues. The CDR3 DNA reads as TGTGCCAGCAGTTTGGAGGGAGGGGGCAATCAGCCCCAGCATTTT. It is translated as CASSLEGGGNQPQHF.

V gene TRBV6-5 combines with J gene TRBJ2-2; 8 bases align to TRBD2. The CDR3 runs 15 residues. From germline, CDR1 is MNHEY and CDR2 SVGAGI. J lost 5 bases, V lost 5 bases, and 7 bases had no gene match. CDR3 amino acids: CASSRAGGRTGELFF. Written as DNA, the CDR3 is TGTGCCAGCAGTCGGGCGGGGGGTAGGACCGGGGAGCTGTTTTTT.

V is TRBV20-1 and J is TRBJ1-1, with D perhaps matching TRBD1 (6 bases). Germline V gene sequence: CDR1 DFQATT, CDR2 SNEGSKA (reference sequence). V lost 5 bases, J lost 10 bases, and 11 bases lay in between. This CDR3 spans 10 amino acids. CDR3 in amino acids: CSARQAGAFF. The CDR3 DNA follows: TGCAGTGCTCGACAGGCAGGAGCTTTCTTT.

This clone was detected only once. The rearrangement links TRBV6-1 to TRBJ2-3; D may be TRBD1 (5 bases). Deletions cut 2 bases from V and 5 bases from J, with 14 bases between. The germline V gene encodes CDR1 MNHNS and CDR2 SASEGT. There are 15 residues in the CDR3. CDR3 amino acids: CASSEKLGREDTQYF. CDR3 DNA sequence: TGTGCCAGCAGTGAAAAATTGGGGCGCGAAGATACGCAGTATTTT.

V gene TRBV6-5 combines with J gene TRBJ2-7; 7 nucleotides line up with TRBD1. Germline trimming cut 4 bases from V and 5 bases from J; bases unmatched to any gene: 2. Germline CDR1 and CDR2: MNHEY and SVGAGI. The CDR3 covers 12 residues. This chain's CDR3 is CASSFDRDEQYV. The DNA for the CDR3 is TGTGCCAGCAGTTTCGACAGGGACGAGCAGTACGTC.

The chain recombines TRBV28 with TRBJ2-3, with a tentative D call TRBD1 (5 bases). Germline CDR1 MDHEN, CDR2 SYDVKM. The CDR3 sequence is 14 residues long. Trimming stripped 1 base from V and 1 base from J, with 6 bases between. CDR3 in DNA: TGTGCCAGCAGTTTATTACAGGGCACAGATACGCAGTATTTT. Its protein is CASSLLQGTDTQYF. The variable domain in full, with the rest retrieved from reference TRBV28 and TRBJ2-3, is DVKVTQSSRYLVKRTGEKVFLECVQDMDHENMFWYRQDPGLGLRLIYFSYDVKMKEKGDIPEGYSVSREKKERFSLILESASTNQTSMYLCASSLLQGTDTQYFGPGTRLTVL.

V is TRBV27 and J is TRBJ2-3; 7 nucleotides match TRBD2. There are 16 residues in the CDR3. In germline, CDR1 is MNHEY, CDR2 SMNVEV (reference sequence). J gave up 2 bases and V 3 bases, and 8 bases lay outside the gene matches. CDR3 DNA sequence: TGTGCCAGCAGTTTCCTCCAGCGGGACCCCACAGATACGCAGTATTTT. Translated: CASSFLQRDPTDTQYF.